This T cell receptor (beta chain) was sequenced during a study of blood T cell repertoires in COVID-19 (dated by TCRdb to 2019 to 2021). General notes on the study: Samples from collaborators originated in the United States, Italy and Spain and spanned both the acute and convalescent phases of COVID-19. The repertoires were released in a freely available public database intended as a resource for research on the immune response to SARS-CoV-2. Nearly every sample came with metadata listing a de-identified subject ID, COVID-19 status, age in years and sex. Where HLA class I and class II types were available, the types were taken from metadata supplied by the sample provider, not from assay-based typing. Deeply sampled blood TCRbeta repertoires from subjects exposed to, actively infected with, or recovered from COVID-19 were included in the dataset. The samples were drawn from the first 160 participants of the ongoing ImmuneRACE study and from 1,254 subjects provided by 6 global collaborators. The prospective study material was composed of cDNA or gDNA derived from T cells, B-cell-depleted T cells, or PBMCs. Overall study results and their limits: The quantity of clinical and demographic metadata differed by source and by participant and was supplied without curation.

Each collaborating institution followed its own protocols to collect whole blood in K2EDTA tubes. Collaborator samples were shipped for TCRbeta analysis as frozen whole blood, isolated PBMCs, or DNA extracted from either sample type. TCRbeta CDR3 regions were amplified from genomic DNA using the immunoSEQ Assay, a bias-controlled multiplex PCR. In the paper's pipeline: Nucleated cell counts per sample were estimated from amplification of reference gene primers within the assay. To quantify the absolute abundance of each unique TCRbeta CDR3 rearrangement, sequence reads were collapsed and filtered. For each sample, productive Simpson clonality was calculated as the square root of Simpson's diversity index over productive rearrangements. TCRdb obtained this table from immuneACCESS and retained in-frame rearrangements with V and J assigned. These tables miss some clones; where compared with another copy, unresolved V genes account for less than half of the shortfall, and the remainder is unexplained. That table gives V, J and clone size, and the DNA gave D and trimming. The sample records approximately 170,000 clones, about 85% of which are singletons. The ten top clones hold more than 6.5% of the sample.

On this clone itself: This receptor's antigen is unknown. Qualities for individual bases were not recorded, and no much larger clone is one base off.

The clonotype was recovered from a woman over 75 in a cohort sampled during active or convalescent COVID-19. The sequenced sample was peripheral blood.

The DNA reads as follows: TGCAGCGTTGAAATGGGGGGGGACCCCACAGATACGCAGTATTTT. The translation is CSVEMGGDPTDTQYF. Here the chain combines TRBV29-1 and TRBJ2-3, and TRBD2 aligns with 7 junction nucleotides. From its cysteine to its phenylalanine, the CDR3 spans 15 amino acids. CDR3 DNA only is kept here, 45 bases in frame from base 1. Trimming takes 2 bases off V and 2 bases off J; junction bases not matched to a gene: 7. The germline V gene encodes CDR1 SQVTM and CDR2 ANQGSEA.